The following is a T cell receptor beta chain sequence with its context. What antigen it recognizes has not been identified. It has no much larger one-base neighbor in the sample; base qualities were not kept. The data are from a study of CD8 T cells in ankylosing spondylitis (dated by TCRdb to about 2017). As for the study more broadly: T cell receptor beta repertoires were profiled in healthy donors and ankylosing spondylitis patients so that disease-linked TCR variants could be found. The whole study cohort included 90 to 120 healthy donors and 25 ankylosing spondylitis patients. Peripheral blood samples were taken, and synovial fluid was additionally collected from ankylosing spondylitis patients. What the study reported, not specific to this receptor: Some motif variants were previously reported in synovial fluid and blood of reactive arthritis patients, suggesting common disease-initiation mechanisms. The disease-linked clones showed a CD8+ phenotype and occurred at relatively low frequencies in peripheral blood. Blood from ankylosing spondylitis patients appeared to be characterized by a TCR beta motif composed of about eight highly homologous amino acid variants. According to the report, matched synovial fluid samples from ankylosing spondylitis patients were significantly enriched for the disease-linked clones.

The instrument was an Illumina HiSeq 2500. Quantitative 5'-RACE with molecular barcodes was used to prepare TCR beta libraries. The source study handled its data this way. To identify disease-linked TCR variants, a new computational method was used, one built on a probabilistic model of VDJ rearrangement. In TCRdb, the public reads were trimmed at Q25 with fastp and aligned with MiXCR, with productive beta chains retained. Rows merge per CDR3 protein into single entries with the most common DNA and genes. None of the V and J calls come from the authors' own analysis; TCRdb made them. This sample lists a few hundred thousand distinct CDR3 sequences; about 24% were detected once. In total, the top ten clones hold 0.5% to 0.75% of the sample. Based on the germline V gene (reference sequence), the CDR1 and CDR2 sequences are SGHNT and YYREEE. The germline V end is reduced by 2 bases and the J end by 9 bases; junction bases left unmatched: 10. Counted from cysteine to phenylalanine, this CDR3 has 16 amino acids. This entry keeps only the CDR3 DNA: 48 bases, framed from base 1.

Sequenced sample: blood, either unsorted or a sorted T cell fraction (not recorded which). The TCR was taken from a male donor with ankylosing spondylitis or in good health (not recorded which). The sequence is built from TRBV5-4 and TRBJ1-6; TRBD1 matches 8 bases in the middle. The nucleotide sequence reads as follows: TGTGCCAGCAGCTTCGACGGGACAGGCAAGGGTTCACCCCTCCACTTT. Its protein product is CASSFDGTGKGSPLHF.